There are many counts of the clone carrying this TCR beta chain. The antigen is undetermined. According to the study, TCR beta libraries were built with iRepertoire HTBI primers and CDR3-region Arm-PCR. TCRdb used MiXCR to reprocess the multiplex PCR reads, holding one entry per CDR3 protein. The data hold about 660,000 distinct CDR3 sequences, with 30% observed a single time. The data derive from a study of regulatory T cells in long-lasting Graves disease. Overall study context: Over 5 years of antithyroid drugs plus positive TSH receptor antibodies defined persistent Graves' disease. Study-wide results and limits: Favored gene segments in persistent disease were TRBV28, TRBJ1-2 and TRBJ2-5. Less diverse TCR repertoires were seen in persistent Graves' patients than in newly diagnosed ones.

Time point: persistent/refractory GD, antithyroid drugs over 5 years with positive TRAb. The TCR library was made from RNA that had been extracted from PBMCs in TRIzol. The authors diagnosed Graves' disease using American Thyroid Association guidelines. This CDR3 has 15 amino acids. Between the trimmed V and J ends, which lost 2 bases and 5 bases, there was a span of 15 bases. Per the germline V gene, CDR1 is MNHEY and CDR2 is SVGAGI. The sample consisted of peripheral blood mononuclear cells (PBMCs), taken when the disease was refractory, from a patient treated with antithyroid drugs. This chain uses TRBV6-5 with TRBJ2-5; D is perhaps TRBD2 (6 bases). This receptor was identified in a female donor with Graves disease. CDR3 sequence: CASSYTNSGGETQYF. Here the CDR3 DNA reads TGTGCCAGCAGTTACACGAATAGCGGTGGGGAGACCCAGTACTTC.